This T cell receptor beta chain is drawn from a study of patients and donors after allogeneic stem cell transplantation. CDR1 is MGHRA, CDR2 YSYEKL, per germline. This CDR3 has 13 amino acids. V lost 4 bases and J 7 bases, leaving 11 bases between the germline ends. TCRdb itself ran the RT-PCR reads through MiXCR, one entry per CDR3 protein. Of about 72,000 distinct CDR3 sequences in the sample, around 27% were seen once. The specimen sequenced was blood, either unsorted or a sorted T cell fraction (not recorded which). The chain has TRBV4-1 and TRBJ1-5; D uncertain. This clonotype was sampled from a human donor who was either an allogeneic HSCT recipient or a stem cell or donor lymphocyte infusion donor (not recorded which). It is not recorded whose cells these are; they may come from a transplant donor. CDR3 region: CASSLERLQPQHF. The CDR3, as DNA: TGCGCCAGCAGCCTTGAGAGGTTACAGCCCCAGCATTTT.